This T cell receptor (beta chain) was sequenced for a study of control samples from healthy donors and cancer patients. V was clipped by 2 bases and J by 4 bases; unmatched bases: 5. The length of the CDR3 is 16 residues. Per the germline V gene, CDR1 is MNHEY and CDR2 is SVGEGT. Produced via immunoSEQ multiplex PCR; TCRdb's table is partial and in-frame only. The repertoire includes approximately 150,000 clones, more than 90% of them detected once, and about 3.2% sits in the top ten. The genes are TRBV6-2 or TRBV6-3 and TRBJ1-6, with TRBD1 matching 7 bases. This sequence originates from a man aged 30 to 45 in good health. Sequencing used blood. DNA for the CDR3: TGTGCCAGCAGTTACCCGGGACAGAGTTATAATTCACCCCTCCACTTT. Translating gives CASSYPGQSYNSPLHF.